The T cell receptor (beta chain) under discussion was sequenced for a study of CXCR3-negative and CXCR3-positive naive CD8 T cells. Study conclusions and caveats: Whereas memory cells differed, naive CXCR3-negative and CXCR3-positive cells shared similar TRBV-TRBJ usage. In cryopreserved cells, CXCR3 expression partially decreased, and fresh PBMCs were used in most assays. Comparison of naive cells showed more hydrophobic TRB CDR3s in CXCR3-positive than in CXCR3-negative naive cells.

From germline, CDR1 is SGHVS and CDR2 FNYEAQ. CDR3 length: 13 amino acids. cDNA libraries for TRB were generated by 5' RACE incorporating UMI labels. TCRdb re-analyzed the 5' RACE reads; it lists each CDR3 protein once, without DNA. This specimen shows around 80,000 distinct CDR3 sequences; the ten leading clones hold 0.6% to 0.7%. Worth noting for this clonotype: The antigen remains unidentified.

The receptor's source is a human donor in good health. Some clones in this sample may be carry-over from other donors' samples. The sample comprised naive CXCR3+ CD8+ T cells from blood. Noted subset: CD45RO-CCR7+CD27+CD95- naive CD8+ T cells expressing CXCR3 (TNR3+). The chain couples TRBV7-6 to TRBJ2-1; TCRdb reports TRBD1, a call that lacks DNA to check it against. The chain's CDR3 is CASSLEGGGTTFF.